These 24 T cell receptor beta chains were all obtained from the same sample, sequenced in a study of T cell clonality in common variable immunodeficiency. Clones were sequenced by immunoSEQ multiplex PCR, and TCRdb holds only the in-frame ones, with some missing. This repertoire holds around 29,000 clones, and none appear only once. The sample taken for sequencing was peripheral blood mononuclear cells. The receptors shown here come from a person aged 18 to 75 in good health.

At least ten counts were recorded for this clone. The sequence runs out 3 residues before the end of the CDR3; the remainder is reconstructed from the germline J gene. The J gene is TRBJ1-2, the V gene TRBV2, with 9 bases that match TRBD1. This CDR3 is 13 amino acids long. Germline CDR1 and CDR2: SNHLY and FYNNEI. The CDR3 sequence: CASSAQGARGYTF. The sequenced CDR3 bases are TGTGCCAGCAGCGCACAGGGGGCGCGAGGC.

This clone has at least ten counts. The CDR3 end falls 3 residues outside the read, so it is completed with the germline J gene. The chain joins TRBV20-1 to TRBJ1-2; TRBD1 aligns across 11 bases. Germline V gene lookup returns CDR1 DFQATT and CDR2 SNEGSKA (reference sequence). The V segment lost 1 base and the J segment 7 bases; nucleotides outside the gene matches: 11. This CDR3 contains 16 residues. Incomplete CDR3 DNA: TGCAGTGCTAGAGCCACAGGACAGGGGGCGAATCGTGGC. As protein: CSARATGQGANRG. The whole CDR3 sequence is CSARATGQGANRGYTF.

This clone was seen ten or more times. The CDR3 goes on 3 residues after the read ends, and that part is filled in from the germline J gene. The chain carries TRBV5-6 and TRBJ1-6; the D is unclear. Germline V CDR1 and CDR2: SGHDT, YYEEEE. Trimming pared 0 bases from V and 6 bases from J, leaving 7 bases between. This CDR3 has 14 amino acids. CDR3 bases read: TGTGCCAGCAGCTTGGATGCCAGTAATTCACCC. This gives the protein CASSLDASNSP. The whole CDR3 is CASSLDASNSPLHF.

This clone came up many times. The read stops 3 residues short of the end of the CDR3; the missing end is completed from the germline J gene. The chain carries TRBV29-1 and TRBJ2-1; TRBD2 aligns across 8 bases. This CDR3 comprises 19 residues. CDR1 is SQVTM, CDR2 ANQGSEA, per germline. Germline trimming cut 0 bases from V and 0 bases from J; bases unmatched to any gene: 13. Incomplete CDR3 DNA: TGCAGCGTTGAAGAGGCTAGCGGGTCCGGCAGGAGCTCCTACAATGAG. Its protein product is CSVEEASGSGRSSYNE. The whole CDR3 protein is CSVEEASGSGRSSYNEQFF.

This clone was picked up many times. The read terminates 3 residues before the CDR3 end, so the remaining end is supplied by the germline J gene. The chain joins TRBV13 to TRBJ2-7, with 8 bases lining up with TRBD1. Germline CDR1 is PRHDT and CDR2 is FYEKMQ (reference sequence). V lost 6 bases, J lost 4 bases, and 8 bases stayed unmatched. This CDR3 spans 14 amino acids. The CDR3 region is CASRPRTGQYEQYF. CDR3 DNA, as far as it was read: TGTGCCAGCAGACCGCGGACAGGGCAATACGAG.

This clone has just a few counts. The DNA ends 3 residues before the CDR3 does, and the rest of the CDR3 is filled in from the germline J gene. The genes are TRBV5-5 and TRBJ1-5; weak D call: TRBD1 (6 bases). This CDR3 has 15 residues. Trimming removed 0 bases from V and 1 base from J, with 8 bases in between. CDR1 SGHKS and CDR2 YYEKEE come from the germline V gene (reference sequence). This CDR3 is CASSLAGQSNQPQHF. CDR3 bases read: TGTGCCAGCAGCTTGGCCGGACAGAGCAATCAGCCC.

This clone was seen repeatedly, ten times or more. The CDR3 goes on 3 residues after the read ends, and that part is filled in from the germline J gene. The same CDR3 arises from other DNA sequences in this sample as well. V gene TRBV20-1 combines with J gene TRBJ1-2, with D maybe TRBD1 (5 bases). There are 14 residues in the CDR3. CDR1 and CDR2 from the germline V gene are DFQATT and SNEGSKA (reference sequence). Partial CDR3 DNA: TGCAGCCCCAGACCTAATCTTGACAGCCCGGGC. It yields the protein CSPRPNLDSPG. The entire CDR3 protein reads CSPRPNLDSPGYTF.

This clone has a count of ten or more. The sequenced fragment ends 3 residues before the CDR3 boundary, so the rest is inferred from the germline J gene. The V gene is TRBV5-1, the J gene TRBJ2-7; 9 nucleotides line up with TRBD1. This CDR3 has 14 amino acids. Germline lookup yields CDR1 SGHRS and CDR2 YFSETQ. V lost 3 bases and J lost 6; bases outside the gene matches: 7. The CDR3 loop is CASSWGQGIGEQYF. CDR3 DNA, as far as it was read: TGCGCCAGCAGCTGGGGACAGGGTATAGGCGAG.

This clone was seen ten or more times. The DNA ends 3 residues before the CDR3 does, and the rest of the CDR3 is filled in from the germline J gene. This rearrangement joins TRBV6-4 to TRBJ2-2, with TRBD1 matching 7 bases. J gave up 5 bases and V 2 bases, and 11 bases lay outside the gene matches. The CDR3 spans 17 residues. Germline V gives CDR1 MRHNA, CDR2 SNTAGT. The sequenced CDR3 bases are TGTGCCAGCAGTGACATTGGGGGACAGAAGGCAACCGGGGAG. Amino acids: CASSDIGGQKATGE. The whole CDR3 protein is CASSDIGGQKATGELFF.

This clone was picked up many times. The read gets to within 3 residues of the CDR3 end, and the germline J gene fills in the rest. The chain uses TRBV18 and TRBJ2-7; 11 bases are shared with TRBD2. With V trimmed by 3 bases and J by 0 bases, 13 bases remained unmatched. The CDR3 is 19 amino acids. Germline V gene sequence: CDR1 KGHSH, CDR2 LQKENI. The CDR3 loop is CASSPVAGGPLGGSYEQYF. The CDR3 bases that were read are TGTGCCAGCTCACCGGTAGCGGGAGGGCCTTTGGGGGGCTCCTACGAG.

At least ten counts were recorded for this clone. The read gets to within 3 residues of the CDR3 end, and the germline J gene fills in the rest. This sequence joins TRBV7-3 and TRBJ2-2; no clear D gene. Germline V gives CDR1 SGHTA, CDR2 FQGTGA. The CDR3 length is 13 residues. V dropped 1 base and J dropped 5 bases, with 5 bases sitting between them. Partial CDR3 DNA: TGTGCCAGCAGCTTAAGAGGTACCGGGGAG. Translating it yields CASSLRGTGE. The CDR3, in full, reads CASSLRGTGELFF.

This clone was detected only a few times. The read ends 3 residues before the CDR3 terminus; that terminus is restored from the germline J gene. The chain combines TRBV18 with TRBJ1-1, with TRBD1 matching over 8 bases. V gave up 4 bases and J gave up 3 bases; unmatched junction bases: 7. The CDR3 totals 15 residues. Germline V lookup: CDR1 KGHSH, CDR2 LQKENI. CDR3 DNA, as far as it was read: TGTGCCAGCTCACGAGGACAGGGAGGGGACACTGAA. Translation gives CASSRGQGGDTE. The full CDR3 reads CASSRGQGGDTEAFF.

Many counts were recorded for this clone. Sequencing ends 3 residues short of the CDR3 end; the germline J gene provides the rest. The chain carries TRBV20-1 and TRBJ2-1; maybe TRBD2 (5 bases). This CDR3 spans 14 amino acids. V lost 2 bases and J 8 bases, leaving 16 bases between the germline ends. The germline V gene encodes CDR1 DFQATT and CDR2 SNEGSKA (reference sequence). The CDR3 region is CSARTLVGVHEQFF. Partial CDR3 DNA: TGCAGTGCTAGAACCCTTGTCGGGGTCCATGAG.

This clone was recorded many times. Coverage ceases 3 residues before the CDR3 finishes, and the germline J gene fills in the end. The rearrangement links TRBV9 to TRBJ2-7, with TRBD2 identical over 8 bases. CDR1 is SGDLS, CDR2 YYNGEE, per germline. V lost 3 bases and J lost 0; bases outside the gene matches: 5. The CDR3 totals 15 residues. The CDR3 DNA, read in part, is TGTGCCAGCAGCGCCCTTAGCGGGACCTCCTACGAG. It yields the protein CASSALSGTSYE. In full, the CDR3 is CASSALSGTSYEQYF.

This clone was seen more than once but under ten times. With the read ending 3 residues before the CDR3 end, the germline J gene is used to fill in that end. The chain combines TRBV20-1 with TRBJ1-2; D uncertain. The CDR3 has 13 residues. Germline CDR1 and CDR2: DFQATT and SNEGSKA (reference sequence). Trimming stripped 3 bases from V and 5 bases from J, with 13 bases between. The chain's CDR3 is CSARGGQLYGYTF. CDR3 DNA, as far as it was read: TGCAGTGCTAGGGGTGGGCAGCTTTATGGC.

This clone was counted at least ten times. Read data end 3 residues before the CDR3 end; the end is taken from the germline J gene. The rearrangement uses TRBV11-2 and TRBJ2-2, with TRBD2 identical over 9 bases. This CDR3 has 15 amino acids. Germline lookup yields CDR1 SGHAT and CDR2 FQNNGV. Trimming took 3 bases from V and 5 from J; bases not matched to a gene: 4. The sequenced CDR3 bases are TGTGCCAGCAGCTTTAATAGCGGGAGTACCGGGGAG. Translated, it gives CASSFNSGSTGE. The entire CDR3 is CASSFNSGSTGELFF.

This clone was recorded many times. CDR3 amino acids: CASSIATVTDTQYF. The sequenced CDR3 bases are TGTGCCAGTAGTATCGCGACAGTAACAGATACG. The V and J genes are TRBV19 and TRBJ2-3; TRBD1 is a possible D gene (5 bases). The read terminates 3 residues before the CDR3 end, so the remaining end is supplied by the germline J gene. Trimming removed 3 bases at V and 3 bases at J, with 10 bases between. This CDR3 region has 14 residues. CDR1 and CDR2 from the germline V gene are LNHDA and SQIVND (reference sequence).

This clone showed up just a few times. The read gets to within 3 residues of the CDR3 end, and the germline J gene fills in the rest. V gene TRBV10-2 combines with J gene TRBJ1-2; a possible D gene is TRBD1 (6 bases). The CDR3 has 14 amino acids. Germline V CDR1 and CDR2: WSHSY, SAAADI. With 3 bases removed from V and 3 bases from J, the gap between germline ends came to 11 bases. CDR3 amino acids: CASSDQQGDYGYTF. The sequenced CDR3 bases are TGCGCCAGCAGTGATCAACAGGGTGACTATGGC.

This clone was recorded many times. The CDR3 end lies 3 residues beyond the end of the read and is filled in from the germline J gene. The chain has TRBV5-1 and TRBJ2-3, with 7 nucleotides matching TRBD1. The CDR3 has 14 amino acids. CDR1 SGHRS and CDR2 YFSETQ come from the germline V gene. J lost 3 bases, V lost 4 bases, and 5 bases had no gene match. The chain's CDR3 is CASSRQGQTDTQYF. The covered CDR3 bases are TGCGCCAGCAGCAGACAGGGTCAGACAGATACG. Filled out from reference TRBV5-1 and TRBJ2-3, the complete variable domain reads KAGVTQTPRYLIKTRGQQVTLSCSPISGHRSVSWYQQTPGQGLQFLFEYFSETQRNKGNFPGRFSGRQFSNSRSEMNVSTLELGDSALYLCASSRQGQTDTQYFGPGTRLTVL.

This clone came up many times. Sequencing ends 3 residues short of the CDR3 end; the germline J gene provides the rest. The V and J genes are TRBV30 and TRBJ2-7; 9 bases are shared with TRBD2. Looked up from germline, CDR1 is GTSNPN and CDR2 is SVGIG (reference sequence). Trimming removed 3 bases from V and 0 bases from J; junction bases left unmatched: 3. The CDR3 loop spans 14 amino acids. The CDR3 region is CAWRRTSVSYEQYF. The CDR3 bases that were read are TGTGCCTGGAGACGGACTAGCGTCTCCTACGAG.

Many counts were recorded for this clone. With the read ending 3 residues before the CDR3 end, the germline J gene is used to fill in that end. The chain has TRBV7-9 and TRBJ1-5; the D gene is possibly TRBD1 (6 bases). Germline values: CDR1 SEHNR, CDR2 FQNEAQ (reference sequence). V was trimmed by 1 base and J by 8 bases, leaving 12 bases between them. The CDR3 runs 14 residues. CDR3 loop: CASSLDRDGKPQHF. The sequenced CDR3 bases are TGTGCCAGCAGCTTAGACAGGGACGGCAAGCCC.

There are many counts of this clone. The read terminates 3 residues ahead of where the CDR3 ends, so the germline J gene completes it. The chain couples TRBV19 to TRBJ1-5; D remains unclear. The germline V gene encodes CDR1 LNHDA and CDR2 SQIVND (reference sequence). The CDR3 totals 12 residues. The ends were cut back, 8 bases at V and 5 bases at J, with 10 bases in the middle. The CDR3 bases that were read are TGTGCCAGTGGGCAGCTATATCAGCCC. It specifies CASGQLYQP. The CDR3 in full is CASGQLYQPQHF.

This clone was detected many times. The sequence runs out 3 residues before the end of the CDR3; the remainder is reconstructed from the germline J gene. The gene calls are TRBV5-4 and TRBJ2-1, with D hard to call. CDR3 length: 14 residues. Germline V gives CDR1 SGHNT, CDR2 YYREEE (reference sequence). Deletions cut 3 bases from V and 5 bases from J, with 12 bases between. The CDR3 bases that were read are TGTGCCAGCAGCTCTCGACCCACAGACAATGAG. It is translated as CASSSRPTDNE. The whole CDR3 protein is CASSSRPTDNEQFF.

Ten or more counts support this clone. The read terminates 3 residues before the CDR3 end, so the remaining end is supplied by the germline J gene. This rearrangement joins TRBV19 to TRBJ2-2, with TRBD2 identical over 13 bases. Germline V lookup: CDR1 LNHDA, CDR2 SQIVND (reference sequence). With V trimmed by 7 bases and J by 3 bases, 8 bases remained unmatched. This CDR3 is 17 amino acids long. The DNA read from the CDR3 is TGTGCCAGTACCCGGACTAGCGGGAGCGCTGACACCGGGGAG. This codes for CASTRTSGSADTGE. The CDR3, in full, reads CASTRTSGSADTGELFF.